These T cell receptor beta chains were read from a single sample in a study of vaccination and CD4 T cells after COVID-19. These receptors have no identified antigens. TCRdb re-called the PCR reads through MiXCR, storing one row per CDR3 protein. The repertoire has roughly 13,000 distinct CDR3 sequences, 20% to 25% of them found once; the top ten carry about 15%. Sequencing input: cultured CD4+ T cells from blood. The source of these receptors is a human donor with COVID-19. Each CDR3 is given with its conserved first and last residue. The order of the fields is CDR3 length, J gene, D gene, V gene, clone size, CDR3 DNA, CDR3 protein. D genes are given only for firm matches. The size of a clone is reported for some rows only, either as once, few or many, or as a class for expanded clones.

cdr3_length: 12; j_call: TRBJ1-2; d_call: .; v_call: TRBV20-1; clone_size: few; cdr3_nt: TGCAGTGCTAGCCCCAACCACTATGGCTACACCTTC; cdr3_aa: CSASPNHYGYTF
cdr3_length: 12; j_call: TRBJ2-7; d_call: TRBD1; v_call: TRBV20-1; clone_size: few; cdr3_nt: TGCGGGGCCGACAGGGGCTCCTACGAGCAGTACTTC; cdr3_aa: CGADRGSYEQYF
cdr3_length: 15; j_call: TRBJ1-4; d_call: TRBD1; v_call: TRBV5-8; clone_size: .; cdr3_nt: TGTGCCAGCAGCTCAGGAGACAGGGGAGATGAAAAACTGTTTTTT; cdr3_aa: CASSSGDRGDEKLFF
cdr3_length: 15; j_call: TRBJ1-1; d_call: TRBD1; v_call: TRBV7-9; clone_size: .; cdr3_nt: TGTGCCAGCAGCCCAGGGGGGCAGGGGGCATATGAAGCTTTCTTT; cdr3_aa: CASSPGGQGAYEAFF
cdr3_length: 16; j_call: TRBJ2-3; d_call: TRBD2; v_call: TRBV20-1; clone_size: medium-sized; cdr3_nt: TGCAGTGCTAGTTCCGCCGGGGGGAGTGCCACAGATACGCAGTATTTT; cdr3_aa: CSASSAGGSATDTQYF
cdr3_length: 13; j_call: TRBJ1-1; d_call: .; v_call: TRBV20-1; clone_size: .; cdr3_nt: TGCAGCCCAAGGAAGAGGACAAACACTGAAGCTTTCTTT; cdr3_aa: CSPRKRTNTEAFF
cdr3_length: 12; j_call: TRBJ1-2; d_call: .; v_call: TRBV29-1; clone_size: once; cdr3_nt: TGCAGCGTTGCACGACAGGCCTATGGCTACACCTTC; cdr3_aa: CSVARQAYGYTF
cdr3_length: 15; j_call: TRBJ2-4; d_call: TRBD1; v_call: TRBV2; clone_size: .; cdr3_nt: TGTGCCAGCAGGGGGACAGGGGGCGAGAAAAACATTCAGTACTTC; cdr3_aa: CASRGTGGEKNIQYF
cdr3_length: 14; j_call: TRBJ1-2; d_call: TRBD1; v_call: TRBV5-8; clone_size: .; cdr3_nt: TGTGCCAGCAGCATCGGGACAGGGGGCACGGGCTACACCTTC; cdr3_aa: CASSIGTGGTGYTF
cdr3_length: 12; j_call: TRBJ2-3; d_call: .; v_call: TRBV19; clone_size: few; cdr3_nt: TGTGCCAGTAAGGGACTCACAGATACGCAGTATTTT; cdr3_aa: CASKGLTDTQYF
cdr3_length: 15; j_call: TRBJ1-5; d_call: TRBD1; v_call: TRBV5-8; clone_size: few; cdr3_nt: TGTGCCAGCAGCTCCGCGGACAGGGCAGATCAGCCCCAGCATTTT; cdr3_aa: CASSSADRADQPQHF
cdr3_length: 16; j_call: TRBJ2-3; d_call: TRBD2; v_call: TRBV4-1; clone_size: few; cdr3_nt: TGCGCCAGCAGCCTCCGACTAGCGGGTATAACAGATACGCAGTATTTT; cdr3_aa: CASSLRLAGITDTQYF
cdr3_length: 15; j_call: TRBJ2-3; d_call: TRBD1; v_call: TRBV2; clone_size: .; cdr3_nt: TGTGCCAGCAGTGAAGATAGGGGGCAGACAGATACGCAGTATTTT; cdr3_aa: CASSEDRGQTDTQYF
cdr3_length: 14; j_call: TRBJ1-1; d_call: TRBD1; v_call: TRBV11-3; clone_size: .; cdr3_nt: TGTGCCAGCAGCCACAGGGGCAAGAACACTGAAGCTTTCTTT; cdr3_aa: CASSHRGKNTEAFF
cdr3_length: 15; j_call: TRBJ2-1; d_call: .; v_call: TRBV20-1; clone_size: .; cdr3_nt: TGCAGTGCCCTCGGGCTAGCAAGCTCCTACAATGAGCAGTTCTTC; cdr3_aa: CSALGLASSYNEQFF
cdr3_length: 14; j_call: TRBJ1-5; d_call: .; v_call: TRBV12-3/TRBV12-4; clone_size: .; cdr3_nt: TGTGCCAGTACCCCAGGGACGGCGAATCAGCCCCAGCATTTT; cdr3_aa: CASTPGTANQPQHF
cdr3_length: 14; j_call: TRBJ2-3; d_call: .; v_call: TRBV10-3; clone_size: few; cdr3_nt: TGTGCCATCAGCCTACAGAGCAGCACAGATACGCAGTATTTT; cdr3_aa: CAISLQSSTDTQYF
cdr3_length: 15; j_call: TRBJ2-1; d_call: .; v_call: TRBV6-1; clone_size: .; cdr3_nt: TGTGCCAGCAGTCTCGAGGGGGGGCCCTACAATGAGCAGTTCTTC; cdr3_aa: CASSLEGGPYNEQFF
cdr3_length: 14; j_call: TRBJ1-1; d_call: TRBD1; v_call: TRBV11-3; clone_size: .; cdr3_nt: TGTGCCAGCAGCTCCACAGGGGCCGTGACTGAAGCTTTCTTT; cdr3_aa: CASSSTGAVTEAFF
cdr3_length: 13; j_call: TRBJ1-2; d_call: .; v_call: TRBV30; clone_size: .; cdr3_nt: TGTGCCTGGAGTGTAAGGGGAGGCTATGGCTACACCTTC; cdr3_aa: CAWSVRGGYGYTF
cdr3_length: 16; j_call: TRBJ1-2; d_call: .; v_call: TRBV9; clone_size: .; cdr3_nt: TGTGCCAGCAGCGTAGCTTGGGGGGGCGAAAACTATGGCTACACCTTC; cdr3_aa: CASSVAWGGENYGYTF
cdr3_length: 14; j_call: TRBJ2-5; d_call: .; v_call: TRBV28; clone_size: few; cdr3_nt: TGTGCCAGCAGCCGCGTTTGGGCTCAGGGGACCCAGTACTTC; cdr3_aa: CASSRVWAQGTQYF
cdr3_length: 12; j_call: TRBJ1-6; d_call: .; v_call: TRBV12-3/TRBV12-4; clone_size: .; cdr3_nt: TGTGCCAGCTCCCTAGGGGGTTCACCCCTCCGCTTT; cdr3_aa: CASSLGGSPLRF
cdr3_length: 14; j_call: TRBJ1-1; d_call: .; v_call: TRBV20-1; clone_size: .; cdr3_nt: TGCAGTGCTAGGTTGGACATGATGAACACTGAAGCTTTCTTT; cdr3_aa: CSARLDMMNTEAFF
cdr3_length: 11; j_call: TRBJ2-3; d_call: .; v_call: TRBV11-3; clone_size: .; cdr3_nt: TGTGCCAGCAGCCATGGGGATACGCAGTATTTT; cdr3_aa: CASSHGDTQYF
cdr3_length: 14; j_call: TRBJ2-4; d_call: TRBD1; v_call: TRBV2; clone_size: .; cdr3_nt: TGTGCCAGCAAGGACAGGGTATCCAAAAACATTCAGTACTTC; cdr3_aa: CASKDRVSKNIQYF
cdr3_length: 14; j_call: TRBJ2-5; d_call: TRBD1; v_call: TRBV5-1; clone_size: .; cdr3_nt: TGCGCCAGCAGCCCCGGGACAGGCCAAGAGACCCAGTACTTC; cdr3_aa: CASSPGTGQETQYF
cdr3_length: 14; j_call: TRBJ1-4; d_call: .; v_call: TRBV6-1; clone_size: few; cdr3_nt: TGTGCCAGCAGCTCAGGGGAATTCAATGAAAAACTGTTTTTT; cdr3_aa: CASSSGEFNEKLFF
cdr3_length: 13; j_call: TRBJ1-1; d_call: .; v_call: TRBV19; clone_size: .; cdr3_nt: TGTGCCAGTAGTATTGGGGGGAACACTGAAGCTTTCTTT; cdr3_aa: CASSIGGNTEAFF
cdr3_length: 16; j_call: TRBJ2-5; d_call: TRBD2; v_call: TRBV12-3/TRBV12-4; clone_size: .; cdr3_nt: TGTGCCAGCGGCATCGGGACTAGTAGTGCCTCGGAGACCCAGTACTTC; cdr3_aa: CASGIGTSSASETQYF
cdr3_length: 20; j_call: TRBJ2-1; d_call: TRBD2; v_call: TRBV7-9; clone_size: once; cdr3_nt: TGTGCCAGCAGTAGCATACCGGGACTAGCAGCCGGGCTGGGTTACAATGAGCAGTTCTTC; cdr3_aa: CASSSIPGLAAGLGYNEQFF
cdr3_length: 12; j_call: TRBJ2-5; d_call: .; v_call: TRBV20-1; clone_size: .; cdr3_nt: TGCAGTGCTCCGACGGTGCAAGAGACCCAGTACTTC; cdr3_aa: CSAPTVQETQYF
cdr3_length: 16; j_call: TRBJ2-5; d_call: TRBD1; v_call: TRBV12-5; clone_size: .; cdr3_nt: TGTGCTAGTGGTTTGGTACAGGGACAGGGAAAAGAGACCCAGTACTTC; cdr3_aa: CASGLVQGQGKETQYF
cdr3_length: 17; j_call: TRBJ1-2; d_call: TRBD1; v_call: TRBV10-3; clone_size: medium-sized; cdr3_nt: TGTGCCATCAGTGGGAGGACAGGGCATCAGGGCGACTATGGCTACACCTTC; cdr3_aa: CAISGRTGHQGDYGYTF
cdr3_length: 12; j_call: TRBJ2-1; d_call: .; v_call: TRBV6-5; clone_size: .; cdr3_nt: TGTGCCAGCAGTTTCGGGGTGACAGAGCAGTTCTTC; cdr3_aa: CASSFGVTEQFF
cdr3_length: 13; j_call: TRBJ1-1; d_call: .; v_call: TRBV20-1; clone_size: .; cdr3_nt: TGCAGTGCTTCAACAGGGTTTCACACTGAAGCTTTCTTT; cdr3_aa: CSASTGFHTEAFF
cdr3_length: 12; j_call: TRBJ1-5; d_call: .; v_call: TRBV28; clone_size: .; cdr3_nt: TGTGCCAGCAACGCGGTCGGACAGCCCCAGCATTTT; cdr3_aa: CASNAVGQPQHF
cdr3_length: 9; j_call: TRBJ2-5; d_call: .; v_call: TRBV5-1; clone_size: once; cdr3_nt: TGCGCCACTCTAGAGACCCAGTACTTC; cdr3_aa: CATLETQYF
cdr3_length: 14; j_call: TRBJ1-5; d_call: TRBD1; v_call: TRBV2; clone_size: .; cdr3_nt: TGTGCCAGCAGCACGGACAGGGGCAATCAGCCCCAGCATTTT; cdr3_aa: CASSTDRGNQPQHF